This TCR beta chain was recovered during a study of cytomegalovirus exposure and HLA in healthy donors. Trimming took off 2 bases at V and 5 bases at J, with 7 bases between the two ends. Germline CDR1 reads SGHTA; CDR2 reads FQGNSA. The CDR3 sequence is 13 residues long. A multiplex PCR was run with 60 Vbeta primers and 13 Jbeta primers. Method: immunoSEQ multiplex PCR; TCRdb's copy keeps in-frame clones and lacks some. Found here are about 130,000 clones, approximately 78% of them singletons; the top ten hold roughly 1.5%. V and J are TRBV7-2 and TRBJ2-1; unclear D gene. The receptor was derived from a female donor in good health and CMV-seronegative. The sample taken for sequencing was PBMCs. The CDR3 nucleotides are TGTGCCAGCAGCTTAAGCATTAACAATGAGCAGTTCTTC. This sequence encodes CASSLSINNEQFF.